This paragraph covers one TCR beta chain sequence. Its antigen is unidentified. This CDR3 comprises 14 residues. Trimming shortened V by 5 bases and J by 4 bases, and 11 bases separated the two germline ends. Germline-derived CDR1 and CDR2 are MNHNY and SVGAGI (reference sequence). The data are from a study of shared clonotypes between healthy human individuals. Overall study results and limits: About 5% of naive CD4 clonotypes were shared across a handful of donors. Sequencing depth was expected to influence donor clonotype sharing.

TCRdb keeps only in-frame clones here, not all; method: immunoSEQ multiplex PCR. The table has 2 million to 2.5 million clones, approximately 90% seen once. Sequenced sample: naive CD4+ T cells from PBMCs. Subset defined: CD45RA+ positively selected. The chain joins TRBV6-6 to TRBJ2-2; unclear D gene. This TCR was sampled from a man aged 18-30 years in good health. Some clones in this sample may be carry-over from other donors' samples. CDR3 loop: CASSPMGSTGELFF. The CDR3 bases are TGTGCCAGCAGTCCCATGGGAAGCACCGGGGAGCTGTTTTTT.